This T cell receptor (beta chain) was recorded in a study of blood T cell repertoires in COVID-19. Study at large: COVID-19 samples from acute and convalescent phases originated in the United States, Italy and Spain. T cells, B-cell-depleted T cells, or PBMCs supplied cDNA or gDNA.

As handled by the study authors: Amplification from reference gene primers served as the basis for estimated nucleated cell counts. Sequencing used immunoSEQ multiplex PCR; TCRdb keeps in-frame clones, though not all of them. The V and J calls and the clone size are those of that table, but D and trimming were determined from the DNA. The sample gives about 130,000 clones, around nine tenths of which show up once; about an eighth is in the top ten. The germline V gene has CDR1 LGHDT and CDR2 YNNKEL (reference sequence). The V and J ends lost 4 bases and 8 bases respectively, with 17 bases between them. This CDR3 is built from 15 residues.

The rearrangement links TRBV3-1 (or the pseudogene TRBV3-2) to TRBJ1-4; D is possibly TRBD1 (6 bases). The sample taken for sequencing was peripheral blood. The clonotype comes from a woman in her 70s with COVID-19, enrolled during active disease. CDR3 sequence: CASSLPDSGKEKLFF. The CDR3 coding sequence is TGTGCCAGCAGCCTCCCGGACAGTGGGAAAGAAAAACTGTTTTTT.